The next 20 T cell receptor beta chains were all read from a single sample in a study of T-cell memory formation after mild COVID-19. TCRdb recomputed calls from the 5' RACE reads with MiXCR, one row per CDR3 protein. This sample has 200,000 to 250,000 distinct CDR3 sequences, with roughly a tenth found just once. The specimen sequenced was PBMCs or a T cell subset sorted from them (not recorded which). The source of these receptors is a young man who had mild COVID-19 (a few samples of this study predate the infection). Cell type and time point are not known.

This clonotype was counted between two and nine times. CDR3 loop: CASSQGAAGPSTDTQYF. In nucleotides, the CDR3 is TGTGCCAGCAGCCAAGGCGCAGCGGGGCCGAGCACAGATACGCAGTATTTT. The chain employs TRBV4-2 and TRBJ2-3, with TRBD2 matching 7 bases. V lost 1 base and J lost 0; bases outside the gene matches: 7. Germline CDR1 is LGHNA and CDR2 is YNFKEQ. The CDR3 is made up of 17 amino acids.

This clonotype appeared a few times. The CDR3 DNA reads as TGTGCCAGCTCACGTTCGACCGCTGACACTGAAGCTTTCTTT. Translated: CASSRSTADTEAFF. The rearrangement joins TRBV18 to TRBJ1-1; D gene ambiguous. The V gene lost 4 bases and the J gene lost 3 bases, with 12 bases spanning the gap. CDR1 is KGHSH and CDR2 is LQKENI in the germline V gene. The CDR3 sequence is 14 residues long.

CDR3: CASSRGQRSTDTQYF. CDR3 coding DNA: TGTGCCAGCAGCCGAGGACAGCGAAGCACAGATACGCAGTATTTT. The rearrangement joins TRBV11-1 to TRBJ2-3; D perhaps matches TRBD1 (6 bases). The V end lost 5 bases, the J end lost 0 bases, and 12 bases lay between the germline ends. Germline values: CDR1 SGHAT, CDR2 FQDESV (reference sequence). The CDR3 has 15 residues.

This clonotype was detected ten times or more. The gene calls are TRBV5-1 and TRBJ2-7, with TRBD1 matching 7 bases. V shed 4 bases and J 2 bases; nucleotides not matched to a gene: 6. Germline-derived CDR1 and CDR2 are SGHRS and YFSETQ. CDR3 length equals 14 residues. The CDR3 coding sequence is TGCGCCAGCAGCCGTATCGACAGGGCCTACGAGCAGTACGTC. It specifies CASSRIDRAYEQYV.

The chain couples TRBV5-1 to TRBJ2-5; maybe TRBD1 (6 bases). Germline V gene data show CDR1 as SGHRS and CDR2 as YFSETQ. The CDR3 runs 14 residues. V lost 3 bases to trimming and J lost 10 bases, with 19 bases between them. CDR3 protein: CASSSGQPGSVQYF. The CDR3 region has the DNA TGCGCCAGCAGCTCGGGACAACCCGGCTCGGTCCAGTACTTC.

The chain couples TRBV3-1 to TRBJ1-2; no clear D. CDR3 length: 13 amino acids. V was clipped by 4 bases and J by 7 bases, with 13 bases between them. Germline V lookup: CDR1 LGHDT, CDR2 YNNKEL (reference sequence). The CDR3 sequence: CASSPRAGRGYTF. The CDR3 DNA reads TGTGCCAGCAGCCCCCGGGCGGGCCGTGGCTACACCTTC.

The gene calls are TRBV28 and TRBJ2-7; no clear D gene. This CDR3 comprises 12 residues. V lost 6 bases, J lost 4 bases, and 10 bases lay in between. Per germline, CDR1 MDHEN and CDR2 SYDVKM. For the CDR3, the DNA is TGTGCCAGCAGCGTCGGGCAATACGAGCAGTACGTC. Translating gives CASSVGQYEQYV.

This clonotype turned up a few times. V is TRBV24-1 and J is TRBJ2-1; 10 bases are a match to TRBD2. The V gene end was trimmed by 2 bases and the J gene end by 8 bases; junction bases not matched to a gene: 11. The germline V gene has CDR1 KGHDR and CDR2 SFDVKD. This CDR3 is built from 17 residues. CDR3 DNA sequence: TGTGCCACCAGTGATTCAGAGCGGGGGGGCCGACGGGATGAGCAGTTCTTC. This translates into CATSDSERGGRRDEQFF.

The J gene is TRBJ1-4, the V gene TRBV20-1; maybe TRBD1 (5 bases). Trimming removed 6 bases from V and 8 bases from J, with 16 bases in between. Germline V gene data show CDR1 as DFQATT and CDR2 as SNEGSKA (reference sequence). The CDR3 runs 13 residues. The CDR3 DNA reads TGCAGTGCGAGGGGAAGCCTGGGCGAAAAACTGTTTTTT. This gives the protein CSARGSLGEKLFF.

The rearrangement links TRBV3-1 to TRBJ2-7; D possibly corresponds to TRBD2 (6 bases). Germline V CDR1 and CDR2: LGHDT, YNNKEL (reference sequence). The CDR3 length is 17 residues. V was trimmed by 0 bases and J by 0 bases, leaving 15 bases between them. The CDR3 bases are TGTGCCAGCAGCCAAGATGGGGACTCCAGCCTCTCCTACGAGCAGTACGTC. Amino acid sequence: CASSQDGDSSLSYEQYV.

This clonotype was detected only a few times. This sequence joins TRBV5-1 and TRBJ2-3, with a weak D call TRBD2 (6 bases). This CDR3 has 15 amino acids. Per germline, CDR1 SGHRS and CDR2 YFSETQ. V lost 0 bases and J lost 4, with 12 bases in between. In DNA, the CDR3 is TGCGCCAGCAGCTTGGGCCTGACTAGTGCAGATACGCAGTATTTT. Encoded protein: CASSLGLTSADTQYF.

This clonotype was detected many times. The J gene is TRBJ2-3, the V gene TRBV9; a possible D gene is TRBD2 (5 bases). This CDR3 has 15 residues. Deletions cut 2 bases from V and 4 bases from J, with 14 bases between. In germline, CDR1 is SGDLS, CDR2 YYNGEE. The CDR3, as DNA: TGTGCCAGCAGCGTCAGAGGGCCTCGATCAGATACGCAGTATTTT. Translation: CASSVRGPRSDTQYF.

The chain couples TRBV6-5 to TRBJ1-5, with TRBD1 identical over 9 bases. The CDR3 spans 16 residues. Germline V gene lookup returns CDR1 MNHEY and CDR2 SVGAGI. V shed 5 bases, J shed 6 bases, and the junction held 11 bases outside the gene matches. In nucleotides, the CDR3 is TGTGCCAGCAGTCCCCGATCGACAGGGGGTATTCAGCCCCAGCATTTT. Its translation: CASSPRSTGGIQPQHF.

This clonotype was picked up many times. V and J are TRBV7-3 and TRBJ2-6; possibly TRBD1 for D (5 bases). This CDR3 has 14 amino acids. Per germline, CDR1 SGHTA and CDR2 FQGTGA. The V gene lost 2 bases and the J gene lost 5 bases, with 7 bases spanning the gap. DNA of the CDR3: TGTGCCAGCAGCTTAGGGGCGCGGGCCAACGTCCTGACTTTC. Translation: CASSLGARANVLTF.

This clonotype has only a few counts. V usage is TRBV21-1 and J usage is TRBJ2-2; TRBD2 is the table's D call, not checked against the DNA. TRBV21-1 is described as a pseudogene. This CDR3 spans 18 amino acids. In DNA form, the CDR3 reads TGTGCCAGCAGCAAAGGGAGACAAGCGGGGGCTCTCACCGGGGAGCTGTTTTTT. Translation: CASSKGRQAGALTGELFF.

This clonotype has only a few counts. J is TRBJ1-2 and V is TRBV7-8, with 7 nucleotides matching TRBD1. The CDR3 loop spans 15 amino acids. Germline CDR1 is SGHVS and CDR2 is FQNEAQ. Trimming cost V 2 bases and J 8 bases; bases outside gene matches: 11. CDR3 sequence: CASSLMRRGLDGYTF. CDR3 in DNA: TGTGCCAGCAGCTTAATGCGGAGGGGGCTCGACGGCTACACCTTC.

This clonotype was found a few times. The chain combines TRBV7-9 with TRBJ1-5; TRBD1 is a possible D gene (5 bases). The CDR3 sequence is 14 residues long. The V gene lost 0 bases and the J gene lost 7 bases, with 10 bases spanning the gap. The germline V gene encodes CDR1 SEHNR and CDR2 FQNEAQ (reference sequence). This chain's CDR3 is CASSLAPKGQPQHF. In DNA, the CDR3 is TGTGCCAGCAGCTTAGCGCCCAAGGGGCAGCCCCAGCATTTT.

This clonotype was found a few times. CDR3 sequence reads: CASSHGLGQPQHF. The DNA for the CDR3 is TGTGCCAGCAGTCACGGCCTCGGCCAGCCCCAGCATTTT. The chain is built from TRBV7-2 and TRBJ1-5; no definite D call. Trimming removed 6 bases at V and 7 bases at J, with 13 bases between. Germline V gene sequence: CDR1 SGHTA, CDR2 FQGNSA. The CDR3 is 13 residues long.

This clonotype has ten or more counts. The rearrangement uses TRBV5-1 and TRBJ2-2, with TRBD2 as a possible D gene (6 bases). The germline CDR1 and CDR2 sequences are SGHRS and YFSETQ. V shed 4 bases and J shed 2 bases, with 15 bases lying between them. The CDR3 contains 16 residues. The CDR3: CASSPYGGVNTGELFF. The CDR3 region has the DNA TGCGCCAGCAGCCCCTATGGAGGGGTTAACACCGGGGAGCTGTTTTTT.

There are a few counts of this clonotype. The chain links TRBV19 to TRBJ2-1, with 8 bases aligning to TRBD2. The ends lost 5 bases at V and 12 bases at J; junction bases unmatched: 6. The V gene's germline CDR1 is LNHDA and CDR2 SQIVND (reference sequence). The CDR3 spans 12 residues. The CDR3 here is CASSSIAGRQFF. CDR3 sequence (DNA): TGTGCCAGTAGTTCGATAGCGGGGCGGCAGTTCTTC.